This T cell receptor beta chain was profiled in a study of OX40 agonist ivuxolimab in advanced cancers. Study information: Ivuxolimab, an agonistic anti-OX40 (CD134) antibody, was given to patients.

Germline CDR1 reads SGHRS; CDR2 reads YFSETQ. With 0 bases removed from V and 6 bases from J, the gap between germline ends came to 10 bases. The CDR3 covers 15 residues. Profiled with immunoSEQ multiplex PCR; TCRdb holds only in-frame clones, not every one. The sample holds some 97,000 clones, about 88% seen once. The specimen was CD4+ or CD8+ T cells sorted from blood, collected in a trial of the OX40 agonist ivuxolimab. This chain links TRBV5-1 with TRBJ1-6; D gene unclear. The receptor comes from an adult with an advanced solid tumor such as melanoma, head and neck, liver or kidney cancer. CDR3 DNA sequence: TGCGCCAGCAGCTTGGCCCAAGTTCCTAATTCACCCCTCCACTTT. Amino acid sequence: CASSLAQVPNSPLHF.